A selection of T cell receptor beta chains follows, all from one sample in a study of blood T cell repertoires in COVID-19. The table came from immunoSEQ multiplex PCR; TCRdb's copy has only in-frame clones and leaves some out. The table includes fewer than 300,000 clones, more than 70% detected once. The sequencing input was peripheral blood. The receptors come from a man older than 75 with acute or convalescent COVID-19. Each CDR3 is given with its conserved first and last residue. D genes are given only for firm matches. Part of the rows lack a size; the others show once, few, many or a class for expanded clones.

TRBV11-3	15	-	TRBD2	TRBJ2-3	CASSLRGGSTDTQYF	TGTGCCAGCAGCCTGCGGGGGGGAAGCACAGATACGCAGTATTTT
TRBV11-3	14	-	TRBD2	TRBJ2-7	CASSSGGGFYEQYF	TGTGCCAGCAGCTCCGGCGGGGGGTTTTACGAGCAGTACTTC
TRBV6-6	14	-	TRBD2	TRBJ2-7	CASTQGLAAYEQYF	TGTGCCAGCACCCAGGGACTAGCGGCCTACGAGCAGTACTTC
TRBV19	15	-	TRBD1	TRBJ2-3	CASSIGQGNTDTQYF	TGTGCCAGTAGTATTGGACAGGGCAACACAGATACGCAGTATTTT
TRBV28	16	-	TRBD1	TRBJ1-5	CASSGGTGGFNQPQHF	TGTGCCAGCAGTGGGGGGACAGGGGGCTTCAATCAGCCCCAGCATTTT
TRBV5-1	14	-	TRBD1	TRBJ1-6	CASRLTGVRSPLHF	TGCGCCAGCAGACTTACAGGGGTCAGGTCACCCCTCCACTTT
TRBV30	16	-	-	TRBJ2-5	CAWSGSTGTSGETQYF	TGTGCCTGGAGTGGATCAACCGGGACAAGCGGAGAGACCCAGTACTTC
TRBV3-1/TRBV3-2	13	few	-	TRBJ1-4	CASSQFQGEKLFF	TGTGCCAGCAGCCAATTTCAGGGGGAAAAACTGTTTTTT
TRBV7-2	14	-	-	TRBJ2-7	CASSLRGYPYEQYF	TGTGCCAGCAGCTTAAGGGGGTACCCCTACGAGCAGTACTTC
TRBV19	14	-	TRBD1	TRBJ1-5	CASSPTGIGQPQHF	TGTGCCAGTAGCCCGACAGGGATCGGCCAGCCCCAGCATTTT
TRBV20-1	15	-	-	TRBJ2-7	CSASKRAMSSYEQYF	TGCAGTGCTAGTAAGCGGGCTATGAGCTCCTACGAGCAGTACTTC
TRBV6-4	14	-	-	TRBJ2-2	CASSDRGGTGELFF	TGTGCCAGCAGTGACAGGGGAGGTACCGGGGAGCTGTTTTTT
TRBV9	19	-	TRBD2	TRBJ2-1	CASSVAGSGSDLRDNEQFF	TGTGCCAGCAGCGTAGCGGGTAGCGGGTCTGACCTCAGAGACAATGAGCAGTTCTTC
TRBV4-1	16	-	TRBD2	TRBJ2-1	CASSHLGLAGSNEQFF	TGCGCCAGCAGCCATCTCGGACTAGCGGGATCCAATGAGCAGTTCTTC
TRBV5-1	15	-	-	TRBJ1-1	CASSPGGGEGTEAFF	TGCGCCAGCAGCCCCGGGGGGGGCGAAGGGACTGAAGCTTTCTTT
TRBV29-1	15	-	TRBD1	TRBJ1-1	CSAGAGQGISTEAFF	TGCAGCGCGGGGGCGGGACAGGGGATAAGCACTGAAGCTTTCTTT
TRBV5-1	15	-	-	TRBJ2-5	CASSYQGSAAETQYF	TGCGCCAGCAGCTATCAGGGGAGTGCGGCCGAGACCCAGTACTTC
TRBV30	12	-	-	TRBJ1-1	CAWSPLNTEAFF	TGTGCCTGGAGTCCGTTGAACACTGAAGCTTTCTTT
TRBV19	16	-	TRBD1	TRBJ2-1	CASSTSWGTAYNEQFF	TGTGCCAGTAGTACCTCATGGGGGACAGCCTACAATGAGCAGTTCTTC
TRBV28	15	once	-	TRBJ1-2	CASSFPQKVNYGYTF	TGTGCCAGCAGTTTTCCACAGAAGGTTAACTATGGCTACACCTTC
TRBV30	14	once	-	TRBJ1-2	CAWSKQSGAYGYTF	TGTGCCTGGAGTAAGCAATCTGGAGCCTATGGCTACACCTTC
TRBV6-5	13	-	-	TRBJ2-7	CASSYAGGYEQYF	TGTGCCAGCAGTTACGCAGGGGGGTACGAGCAGTACTTC
TRBV4-2	15	-	TRBD1	TRBJ2-3	CASSVRDRGMDTQYF	TGTGCCAGCAGCGTCAGGGACAGGGGGATGGATACGCAGTATTTT
TRBV5-1	14	-	TRBD2	TRBJ2-2	CASRGTTNTGELFF	TGCGCCAGCAGAGGGACTACCAACACCGGGGAGCTGTTTTTT
TRBV7-8	17	-	TRBD2	TRBJ2-4	CASSSTSGTLAKNIQYF	TGTGCCAGCAGCTCGACTAGCGGGACTTTGGCCAAAAACATTCAGTACTTC
TRBV6-5	13	-	TRBD1	TRBJ2-7	CASTSGGIYEQYF	TGTGCCAGCACCTCAGGGGGAATCTACGAGCAGTACTTC
TRBV6-1	15	once	TRBD2	TRBJ2-1	CASSEGASGSIEQFF	TGTGCCAGCAGTGAAGGGGCCAGCGGGAGCATAGAACAGTTCTTC
TRBV28	11	-	-	TRBJ2-7	CASSRVYEQYF	TGTGCCAGCAGCCGCGTCTACGAGCAGTACTTC
TRBV5-4	15	-	TRBD2	TRBJ2-2	CASSFGSGDTGELFF	TGTGCCAGCAGCTTTGGTAGCGGGGACACCGGGGAGCTGTTTTTT
TRBV4-1	17	-	TRBD1	TRBJ2-7	CASSQVHGTGTLYEQYF	TGCGCCAGCAGCCAAGTCCACGGGACAGGGACCCTCTACGAGCAGTACTTC
TRBV20-1	11	-	-	TRBJ1-2	CSAPWRDGYTF	TGCAGTGCTCCTTGGCGGGATGGCTACACCTTC
TRBV9	17	-	-	TRBJ2-5	CASSVGVSGGAQETQYF	TGTGCCAGCAGCGTAGGAGTCTCCGGAGGAGCCCAAGAGACCCAGTACTTC
TRBV5-4	12	-	-	TRBJ2-7	CASSLANYEQYF	TGTGCCAGCAGCTTGGCCAACTACGAGCAGTACTTC
TRBV21-1	21	-	-	TRBJ2-3	CASSKGRTRQSGTKSTDTQYF	TGTGCCAGCAGCAAAGGGCGGACGCGACAATCCGGGACAAAAAGCACAGATACGCAGTATTTT
TRBV3-1/TRBV3-2	15	many	TRBD2	TRBJ2-1	CASSLTSGRLNEQFF	TGTGCCAGCAGCCTGACTAGCGGGAGGCTGAATGAGCAGTTCTTC
TRBV6-6	16	-	TRBD1	TRBJ1-2	CASSYPKQGVPYGYTF	TGTGCCAGCAGTTACCCAAAACAGGGGGTCCCCTATGGCTACACCTTC
TRBV20-1	18	-	TRBD2	TRBJ2-4	CSASRIGAGELAKNIQYF	TGCAGTGCTAGTCGGATCGGTGCGGGAGAACTAGCCAAAAACATTCAGTACTTC
TRBV30	16	-	TRBD1	TRBJ1-6	CAYQRRGLLYNSPLHF	TGTGCCTATCAACGGAGGGGGCTTTTATATAATTCACCCCTCCACTTT
TRBV2	13	-	TRBD1	TRBJ1-5	CASSGDRDQPQHF	TGTGCCAGCAGTGGAGACAGGGACCAGCCCCAGCATTTT
TRBV18	14	-	-	TRBJ2-7	CASSPDSLTYEQYF	TGTGCCAGCTCACCAGACAGTCTGACCTACGAGCAGTACTTC
TRBV14	13	once	TRBD1	TRBJ2-1	CASSQDGTGEKFF	TGTGCCAGCAGCCAAGACGGGACAGGGGAAAAGTTCTTC